This TCR beta chain stems from a study of T-cell memory formation after mild COVID-19. Study conclusions and caveats: Clones which contracted sat mainly in CM and EM if CD4+, and in EMRA if CD8+. Clones shrinking from day 15 to 85 showed even CD4/CD8 mixes; later expanders tilted CD4+. A subset of responding clones appeared in pre-infection memory, suggesting cross-reactive memory joined. Day 37-peaking second-wave clones had unconfirmed SARS-CoV-2 specificity.

TCRdb re-derived calls from the 5' RACE reads in MiXCR, one entry per CDR3 protein. Here the sample spans over 10,000 distinct CDR3 sequences, about 15% being singletons. This clonotype was seen repeatedly, ten times or more. Its antigen is not identified. Germline V gene lookup returns CDR1 SGHTA and CDR2 FQGTGA. V dropped 4 bases and J dropped 2 bases, with 7 bases sitting between them. The CDR3 loop spans 13 amino acids. The TCR comes from a man aged 18 to 29 who had mild COVID-19 (a few samples of this study predate the infection). Cell type and time point are not known. J is TRBJ2-3 and V is TRBV7-3; D remains unclear. The specimen was PBMCs or a T cell subset sorted from them (not recorded which). CDR3 residues: CASSSRVTDTQYF. The CDR3 region has the DNA TGTGCCAGCAGCTCACGGGTCACAGATACGCAGTATTTT. Combining the CDR3 with reference TRBV7-3 and TRBJ2-3 gives the whole variable domain GAGVSQTPSNKVTEKGKYVELRCDPISGHTALYWYRQSLGQGPEFLIYFQGTGAADDSGLPNDRFFAVRPEGSVSTLKIQRTERGDSAVYLCASSSRVTDTQYFGPGTRLTVL.